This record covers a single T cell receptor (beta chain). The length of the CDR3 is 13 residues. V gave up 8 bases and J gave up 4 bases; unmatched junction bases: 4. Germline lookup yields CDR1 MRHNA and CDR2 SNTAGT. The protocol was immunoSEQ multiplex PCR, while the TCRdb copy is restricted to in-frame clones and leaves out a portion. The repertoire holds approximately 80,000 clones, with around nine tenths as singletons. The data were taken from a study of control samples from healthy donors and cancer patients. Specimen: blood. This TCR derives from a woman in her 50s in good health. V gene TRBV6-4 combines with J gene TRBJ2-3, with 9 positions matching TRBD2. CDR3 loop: CASGGGGADTQYF. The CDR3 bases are TGTGCCAGCGGCGGGGGGGGAGCAGATACGCAGTATTTT.